This T cell receptor beta chain stems from a study of Ad26.COV2.S vaccination and SARS-CoV-2 variants. Specified treatment: about 20 received Ad26.COV2.S at low or high dose, single or two shots; 5 received placebo; per-sample allocation not given. Repertoires come from day 63 after the first vaccine or placebo injection. A Boston donor was an adult aged 18-55 years. This table comes from immunoSEQ multiplex PCR, and its TCRdb copy is limited to in-frame clones, with some not included. This sample carries about 400,000 clones, 70% to 90% of them seen once, and the ten largest clones take 1.9%. The clonotype was recovered from a person between 18 and 65 years old who received the Ad26.COV2.S COVID-19 vaccine or a placebo. Sequences were derived from peripheral blood, sampled in a trial of Ad26.COV2.S vaccine versus placebo.

The CDR3 DNA reads as TGTGCCAGCAGTTACTCGATTAATACGGCTAACTATGGCTACACCTTC. Amino acids: CASSYSINTANYGYTF. The rearrangement links TRBV6-5 to TRBJ1-2; D is ambiguous. This CDR3 is 16 amino acids long. V dropped 0 bases and J dropped 0 bases, with 11 bases sitting between them. CDR1 is MNHEY, CDR2 SVGAGI, per germline.